The 21 T cell receptor beta chains given below trace back to one sample, sequenced in a study of blood T cell repertoires in COVID-19. Using immunoSEQ multiplex PCR, the repertoire was profiled, and TCRdb retains in-frame clones only, with some absent. The profile shows around 30,000 clones, roughly 90% of them singletons. Sequences were obtained from peripheral blood. All receptors come from a woman aged 35 to 49 with active or convalescent COVID-19.

The gene calls are TRBV5-5 and TRBJ2-7; maybe TRBD1 (6 bases). The CDR3 is 16 amino acids. Germline assignment: CDR1 SGHKS and CDR2 YYEKEE (reference sequence). V lost 4 bases, J lost 2 bases, and 19 bases lay in between. CDR3 loop: CASSLASGQVAYEQYF. CDR3 DNA: TGTGCCAGCAGCCTCGCCTCGGGACAAGTTGCCTACGAGCAGTACTTC. Full variable domain (missing parts from reference TRBV5-5 and TRBJ2-7): DAGVTQSPTHLIKTRGQQVTLRCSPISGHKSVSWYQQVLGQGPQFIFQYYEKEERGRGNFPDRFSARQFPNYSSELNVNALLLGDSALYLCASSLASGQVAYEQYFGPGTRLTVT.

The chain joins TRBV27 to TRBJ2-7, with TRBD1 matching over 8 bases. With V trimmed by 3 bases and J by 7 bases, 14 bases remained unmatched. The CDR3 loop spans 16 amino acids. CDR1 MNHEY and CDR2 SMNVEV come from the germline V gene (reference sequence). The DNA of the CDR3 is TGTGCCAGCAGTTTTGTTGCACAGGGGGGCCTTATGGAGCAGTACTTC. This encodes CASSFVAQGGLMEQYF.

The V call is TRBV19, the J call TRBJ1-5; perhaps TRBD1 as D (5 bases). Per germline, CDR1 LNHDA and CDR2 SQIVND (reference sequence). V was clipped by 6 bases and J by 7 bases, with 19 bases between them. The CDR3 sequence is 15 residues long. CDR3 amino acids: CASSDGRAVEQPQHF. The CDR3 DNA sequence: TGTGCCAGTAGCGATGGCAGGGCGGTGGAACAGCCCCAGCATTTT.

As DNA, the CDR3 is TGTGCCAGCTCTCCGACAGGGGGCAGGGGCTACACCTTC. Residues: CASSPTGGRGYTF. The gene calls are TRBV6-5 and TRBJ1-2; TRBD1 matches at 10 bases. The ends lost 8 bases at V and 8 bases at J; junction bases unmatched: 8. The CDR3 length is 13 residues. Germline loops: CDR1 MNHEY, CDR2 SVGAGI.

V is TRBV6-5 and J is TRBJ2-7; TRBD1 agrees at 8 bases. Germline CDR1 reads MNHEY; CDR2 reads SVGAGI. Trimming took 4 bases from V and 4 from J; bases not matched to a gene: 9. The CDR3 is 15 residues long. CDR3 nucleotides: TGTGCCAGCAGTTTACGACAGGGGCAAGGGTACGAGCAGTACTTC. Translated: CASSLRQGQGYEQYF.

Only a few counts were recorded for this clone. V gene TRBV5-4 combines with J gene TRBJ2-7; TRBD2 aligns across 13 bases. The CDR3 spans 17 residues. Trimming cost V 2 bases and J 1 base; bases outside gene matches: 6. The germline CDR1 and CDR2 sequences are SGHNT and YYREEE (reference sequence). CDR3 bases: TGTGCCAGCAGCTTAGGACTAGCGGGAGTTGCGTCCTACGAGCAGTACTTC. It specifies CASSLGLAGVASYEQYF.

The rearrangement joins TRBV27 to TRBJ2-3; TRBD2 matches 7 bases. CDR1 MNHEY and CDR2 SMNVEV come from the germline V gene (reference sequence). V lost 6 bases and J lost 5; bases outside the gene matches: 14. The CDR3 is made up of 16 amino acids. The CDR3 region is CASSPIDLSGGDTQYF. In DNA, the CDR3 is TGTGCCAGCAGCCCTATAGACTTATCGGGAGGAGATACGCAGTATTTT.

This clone has a handful of counts. This chain uses TRBV6-5 with TRBJ1-2; TRBD1 agrees at 10 bases. Trimming cost V 1 base and J 3 bases; bases outside gene matches: 2. The CDR3 runs 15 residues. Germline V gene sequence: CDR1 MNHEY, CDR2 SVGAGI. The CDR3 loop reads CASSYWTGGDYGYTF. The CDR3 DNA follows: TGTGCCAGCAGTTACTGGACAGGGGGGGACTATGGCTACACCTTC.

The genes are TRBV29-1 and TRBJ1-1; 7 bases line up with TRBD1. The CDR3 spans 13 residues. Germline V CDR1 and CDR2: SQVTM, ANQGSEA. With 8 bases clipped from V and 4 bases from J, the junction kept 10 bases outside the gene matches. The CDR3 sequence: CSPARQGATEAFF. The CDR3 bases are TGCAGCCCCGCGAGACAGGGAGCCACTGAAGCTTTCTTT.

The chain recombines TRBV2 with TRBJ2-7; 7 positions match TRBD2. Germline loops: CDR1 SNHLY, CDR2 FYNNEI. Unmatched junction bases numbered 10, after V lost 7 bases and J lost 1 base. The CDR3 has 15 amino acids. The CDR3 is CASKAGAPSSYEQYF. CDR3 coding DNA: TGTGCCAGCAAGGCGGGAGCCCCCAGTTCCTACGAGCAGTACTTC.

In its sample, this clone was seen a few times. This chain connects TRBV24-1 to TRBJ2-1; a weak D match, TRBD2 (6 bases). The germline V gene has CDR1 KGHDR and CDR2 SFDVKD. There are 14 residues in the CDR3. Deletions cut 3 bases from V and 7 bases from J, with 12 bases between. CDR3 nucleotides: TGTGCCACCAGTGATGGGGGACTCGTTAATGAGCAGTTCTTC. Protein: CATSDGGLVNEQFF.

This clone appeared once. The V gene is TRBV9, the J gene TRBJ2-3, with TRBD2 identical over 12 bases. Germline CDR1 is SGDLS and CDR2 is YYNGEE. J was trimmed by 4 bases and V by 3 bases; bases with no gene match: 6. The CDR3 extends over 16 amino acids. CDR3 nucleotides: TGTGCCAGCAGCGCCAGGGGGACTAGCGGGTCAGATACGCAGTATTTT. This codes for CASSARGTSGSDTQYF.

The rearrangement uses TRBV19 and TRBJ2-1; 14 bases agree with TRBD2. CDR1 LNHDA and CDR2 SQIVND come from the germline V gene (reference sequence). The length of the CDR3 is 15 residues. The J segment lost 7 bases and the V segment lost 6 bases, leaving 5 bases of the junction unmatched. Here the CDR3 DNA reads TGTGCCAGTAGCCCGACTAGCGGGGGGGTTAATGAGCAGTTCTTC. This gives the protein CASSPTSGGVNEQFF.

This clone has a single count. V usage is TRBV5-1 and J usage is TRBJ2-3; 11 nucleotides match TRBD2. J lost 3 bases, V lost 4 bases, and 7 bases had no gene match. The CDR3 loop spans 16 amino acids. CDR1 SGHRS and CDR2 YFSETQ come from the germline V gene. The CDR3 region has the DNA TGCGCCAGCAGCGCCCTGACTAGCGGGATGACAGATACGCAGTATTTT. Its translation is CASSALTSGMTDTQYF.

This clone was seen just once. V is TRBV9 and J is TRBJ1-6; D is unresolved. With 0 bases removed from V and 7 bases from J, the gap between germline ends came to 17 bases. Germline CDR1 reads SGDLS; CDR2 reads YYNGEE. The CDR3 totals 17 residues. The CDR3 here is CASSVGSGRPLNSPLHF. The CDR3 DNA is TGTGCCAGCAGCGTAGGGAGCGGTAGACCCCTAAATTCACCCCTCCACTTT.

The chain combines TRBV27 with TRBJ2-7; 11 nucleotides line up with TRBD1. CDR3 length: 17 residues. The J segment lost 5 bases and the V segment lost 5 bases, leaving 14 bases of the junction unmatched. CDR1 and CDR2 (germline): MNHEY, SMNVEV (reference sequence). The CDR3 spells CASSPPRTGGARNEQYF. DNA for the CDR3: TGTGCCAGCAGTCCACCTCGGACAGGGGGCGCAAGGAACGAGCAGTACTTC.

The chain links TRBV19 to TRBJ2-1; 8 positions match TRBD1. Germline values: CDR1 LNHDA, CDR2 SQIVND (reference sequence). The trim removed 7 bases at V and 3 bases at J, leaving 11 bases unmatched. This CDR3 is built from 16 residues. The CDR3 reads CASIRPGTGNYNEQFF. The CDR3 DNA is TGTGCCAGTATAAGACCCGGGACAGGCAACTACAATGAGCAGTTCTTC.

This clone has a single count. The chain's CDR3 is CASSPGLAGADTQYF. CDR3 DNA sequence: TGTGCCAGCAGCCCTGGACTAGCGGGAGCAGATACGCAGTATTTT. This rearrangement joins TRBV5-8 to TRBJ2-3; 13 nucleotides match TRBD2. The CDR3 is made up of 15 amino acids. Trimming at V came to 4 bases and at J to 4 bases, leaving 3 bases not matched to a gene. From germline, CDR1 is SGHTS and CDR2 YDEGEE.

The chain links TRBV2 to TRBJ1-5; D remains ambiguous. V lost 4 bases to trimming and J lost 0 bases, with 13 bases between them. Germline CDR1 is SNHLY and CDR2 is FYNNEI. The CDR3 consists of 16 residues. Here the CDR3 DNA reads TGTGCCAGCAGTGCCTCCCTCCGGGTTAGCAATCAGCCCCAGCATTTT. Translation: CASSASLRVSNQPQHF.

This sequence joins TRBV19 and TRBJ2-3, with TRBD2 matching 7 bases. After removal of 5 bases from V and 1 base from J, the junction contained 6 bases not matched to a gene. This CDR3 is 15 amino acids long. The germline CDR1 and CDR2 sequences are LNHDA and SQIVND (reference sequence). CDR3 nucleotide sequence: TGTGCCAGTAGTCGACAGCGGGGTGGCACAGATACGCAGTATTTT. It yields the protein CASSRQRGGTDTQYF. The whole variable domain, remainder taken from reference TRBV19 and TRBJ2-3, is DGGITQSPKYLFRKEGQNVTLSCEQNLNHDAMYWYRQDPGQGLRLIYYSQIVNDFQKGDIAEGYSVSREKKESFPLTVTSAQKNPTAFYLCASSRQRGGTDTQYFGPGTRLTVL.

V is TRBV7-9 and J is TRBJ2-3, with 9 bases identical to TRBD2. Trimming cost V 3 bases and J 4 bases; bases outside gene matches: 14. Germline CDR1 is SEHNR and CDR2 is FQNEAQ (reference sequence). The CDR3 spans 18 residues. CDR3: CASSLPYGYERGADTQYF. The CDR3 DNA reads TGTGCCAGCAGCTTGCCCTACGGGTATGAGCGGGGGGCAGATACGCAGTATTTT. Full variable domain (rest looked up from reference TRBV7-9 and TRBJ2-3): DTGVSQNPRHKITKRGQNVTFRCDPISEHNRLYWYRQTLGQGPEFLTYFQNEAQLEKSRLLSDRFSAERPKGSFSTLEIQRTEQGDSAMYLCASSLPYGYERGADTQYFGPGTRLTVL.